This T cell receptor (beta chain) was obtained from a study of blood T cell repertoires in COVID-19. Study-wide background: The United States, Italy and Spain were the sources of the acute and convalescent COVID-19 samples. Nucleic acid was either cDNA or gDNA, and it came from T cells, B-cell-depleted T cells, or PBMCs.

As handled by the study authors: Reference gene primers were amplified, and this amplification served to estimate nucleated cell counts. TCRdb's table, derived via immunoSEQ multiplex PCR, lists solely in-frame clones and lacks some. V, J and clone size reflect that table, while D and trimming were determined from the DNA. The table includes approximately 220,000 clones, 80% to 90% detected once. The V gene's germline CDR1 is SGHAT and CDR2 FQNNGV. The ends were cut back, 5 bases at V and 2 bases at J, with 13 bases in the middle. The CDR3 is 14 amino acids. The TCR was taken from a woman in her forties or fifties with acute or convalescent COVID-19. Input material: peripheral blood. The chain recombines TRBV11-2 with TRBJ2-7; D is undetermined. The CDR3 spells CASSPIGEAYEQYF. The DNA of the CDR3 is TGTGCCAGCAGCCCTATAGGAGAGGCCTACGAGCAGTACTTC. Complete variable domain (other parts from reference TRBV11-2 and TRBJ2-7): EAGVAQSPRYKIIEKRQSVAFWCNPISGHATLYWYQQILGQGPKLLIQFQNNGVVDDSQLPKDRFSAERLKGVDSTLKIQPAKLEDSAVYLCASSPIGEAYEQYFGPGTRLTVT.